The clone carrying this T cell receptor beta chain came up a few times. What it recognizes is unknown. Germline V gene sequence: CDR1 SGHVS, CDR2 FNYEAQ. V lost 4 bases and J 4 bases, leaving 8 bases between the germline ends. The CDR3 consists of 12 residues. Single viable CD3+CD4+CD8-CD45RO+ cells were sorted as the memory CD4+ T cells. Serostatus was set by detecting CMV pp150, pp28, p38, p52 IgG. Positive selection with CD4 microbeads enriched total CD4+ T cells. In the original workflow: After removing out-of-frame reads, approximately 2.2 million distinct TCRbeta sequences remained. Using immunoSEQ multiplex PCR, the repertoire was profiled, and TCRdb retains in-frame clones only, with some absent. D and trimming were read from the DNA, whereas the V and J calls and clone size are those reported in that table. The table has some 60,000 clones, roughly 81% seen once; the top ten hold more than 1%.

The data derive from a study of memory CD4+ T cells and cytomegalovirus serostatus. Overall study findings and caveats: Suggested: most of the CMV-linked TCR signature lies in CD4+ memory cells.

The chain carries TRBV7-6 and TRBJ2-7, with a weak D call TRBD2 (5 bases). The sample was memory CD4+ T cells from blood. The TCR originated in an adult in good health and CMV-seronegative. CDR3 sequence reads: CASSSPGYEQYF. The CDR3 coding sequence is TGTGCCAGCAGCTCCCCGGGGTACGAGCAGTACTTC.